The 30 T cell receptor beta chains given below trace back to one sample, sequenced in a study of molecular identifiers for immune sequencing clone quantification. In TCRdb, the PCR reads were re-called with MiXCR into one record per CDR3 protein. The sample includes over 600,000 distinct CDR3 sequences, about 20% of them seen just once. Sequencing was carried out using naive CD8+ T cells from blood, with Jurkat cell RNA spiked in. Subset reported: FACS-sorted CD8+CD4-CCR7+CD45RA+ naive T cells. The receptor source for this set is a human donor in good health. Some libraries in this study had Jurkat cell RNA spiked in.

This clonotype was detected many times. The J gene is TRBJ2-5, the V gene TRBV6-5; tentative D call: TRBD2 (6 bases). The germline V gene encodes CDR1 MNHEY and CDR2 SVGAGI. The ends were cut back, 2 bases at V and 7 bases at J, with 11 bases in the middle. CDR3 length: 13 residues. The CDR3 sequence: CASSYVSGGTQYF. CDR3 nucleotide sequence: TGTGCCAGCAGTTACGTGTCCGGGGGGACCCAGTACTTC.

This clonotype has more than one count but fewer than ten. The chain couples TRBV7-8 to TRBJ2-7; 9 bases align to TRBD1. Germline V gives CDR1 SGHVS, CDR2 FQNEAQ. This CDR3 has 15 residues. Trimming at V came to 5 bases and at J to 5 bases, leaving 10 bases not matched to a gene. The CDR3 loop reads CASSGAGTGTHEQYF. Here the CDR3 DNA reads TGTGCCAGCAGCGGAGCCGGGACAGGGACTCACGAGCAGTACTTC.

This clonotype was found many times. The V gene is TRBV28, the J gene TRBJ2-3; 10 bases are a match to TRBD1. This CDR3 is built from 15 residues. Germline V gene lookup returns CDR1 MDHEN and CDR2 SYDVKM. V lost 6 bases to trimming and J lost 0 bases; unmatched junction nucleotides: 3. The DNA for the CDR3 is TGTGCCAGCAGCGGGGACAGGGGCAGCACAGATACGCAGTATTTT. This gives the protein CASSGDRGSTDTQYF. Full variable domain (remainder filled in from reference TRBV28 and TRBJ2-3): DVKVTQSSRYLVKRTGEKVFLECVQDMDHENMFWYRQDPGLGLRLIYFSYDVKMKEKGDIPEGYSVSREKKERFSLILESASTNQTSMYLCASSGDRGSTDTQYFGPGTRLTVL.

Turning to this clonotype: A much more abundant neighbour one base away suggests this may be a read error. The conserved phenylalanine or tryptophan normally closing the CDR3 is absent here, so this likely arose from a read error. The chain employs TRBV15 and TRBJ1-4; D perhaps matches TRBD1 (6 bases). The CDR3 is made up of 13 amino acids. Germline CDR1 is LNHNV and CDR2 is YYDKDF (reference sequence). Trimming cost V 5 bases and J 6 bases, with 10 bases left between them. CDR3 nucleotides: TGTGCCACCAGCGGAAGGGGGGATGAAAAACTGTTTTCT. Translating gives CATSGRGDEKLFS.

This clonotype has ten or more counts. The genes are TRBV7-9 and TRBJ1-2; D gene uncertain. The germline CDR1 and CDR2 sequences are SEHNR and FQNEAQ (reference sequence). Trimming removed 1 base at V and 2 bases at J, with 8 bases between. CDR3 length: 14 amino acids. The CDR3 sequence is CASSLVLTNYGYTF. CDR3 nucleotides: TGTGCCAGCAGCTTAGTACTCACAAACTATGGCTACACCTTC. The full variable domain, completed using reference TRBV7-9 and TRBJ1-2, is DTGVSQNPRHKITKRGQNVTFRCDPISEHNRLYWYRQTLGQGPEFLTYFQNEAQLEKSRLLSDRFSAERPKGSFSTLEIQRTEQGDSAMYLCASSLVLTNYGYTFGSGTRLTVV.

On this clonotype: A much larger clone is a single base away; this may be a read error. The chain links TRBV9 to TRBJ1-1; D gene uncertain. CDR1 SGDLS and CDR2 YYNGEE come from the germline V gene. This CDR3 has 14 residues. Trimming removed 6 bases at V and 1 base at J, with 13 bases between. The CDR3 nucleotides read TGTGCCAGCAACAAACGACCGTCGAACACTGAAGCTTTCTTT. It yields the protein CASNKRPSNTEAFF.

This clonotype was picked up a small number of times. The V and J genes are TRBV5-1 and TRBJ2-3, with 12 bases fitting TRBD2. The CDR3 contains 17 residues. Germline lookup yields CDR1 SGHRS and CDR2 YFSETQ. J gave up 2 bases and V 6 bases, and 10 bases lay outside the gene matches. CDR3 loop: CASNPRLAGDLTDTQYF. The CDR3 DNA sequence: TGCGCCAGCAACCCCAGACTAGCGGGGGACCTCACAGATACGCAGTATTTT.

This clonotype has at least ten counts. The V and J genes are TRBV27 and TRBJ2-3; the D is unclear. The V end was cut by 5 bases, the J end by 4 bases, with 10 bases between. CDR3 size: 13 residues. CDR1 is MNHEY and CDR2 is SMNVEV in the germline V gene (reference sequence). The CDR3 DNA reads TGTGCCAGCAGTCTCACAGCGTCAGATACGCAGTATTTT. Protein: CASSLTASDTQYF.

The rearrangement uses TRBV29-1 and TRBJ2-1; TRBD1 agrees at 12 bases. Germline V gene sequence: CDR1 SQVTM, CDR2 ANQGSEA. The CDR3 runs 17 residues. V lost 8 bases and J lost 9; bases outside the gene matches: 20. CDR3 region: CSTPPPNRDRGLGEQFF. As DNA, the CDR3 is TGCAGCACTCCCCCCCCTAACCGGGACAGGGGGCTCGGTGAGCAGTTCTTC.

Only a few counts were recorded for this clonotype. The gene calls are TRBV6-2 or TRBV6-3 and TRBJ2-2, with a tentative D call TRBD2 (5 bases). Germline V CDR1 and CDR2: MNHEY, SVGEGT. The CDR3 runs 13 residues. The V end was cut by 6 bases, the J end by 4 bases, with 9 bases between. The CDR3 reads CASSWTSTGELFF. The DNA for the CDR3 is TGTGCCAGCAGCTGGACTTCCACCGGGGAGCTGTTTTTT.

This clonotype has a count of ten or more. The chain combines TRBV6-5 with TRBJ1-1, with D uncertain. Looked up from germline, CDR1 is MNHEY and CDR2 is SVGAGI. CDR3 length: 15 residues. Trimming shortened V by 0 bases and J by 4 bases, and 12 bases separated the two germline ends. The CDR3 sequence is CASSYSKGLSTEAFF. The DNA of the CDR3 is TGTGCCAGCAGTTACTCGAAGGGATTAAGCACTGAAGCTTTCTTT.

This clonotype was detected many times. V gene TRBV29-1 combines with J gene TRBJ1-4, with 7 bases that match TRBD1. The CDR3 consists of 14 residues. V lost 7 bases, J lost 4 bases, and 9 bases stayed unmatched. From germline, CDR1 is SQVTM and CDR2 ANQGSEA. The CDR3 reads CSAEAQGGNEKLFF. The CDR3 nucleotides read TGCAGCGCGGAAGCTCAGGGGGGTAATGAAAAACTGTTTTTT.

With respect to this clonotype: A much larger clone lies one base from this, so it may be a read error. The chain recombines TRBV6-2 or TRBV6-3 with TRBJ1-1; 9 nucleotides align to TRBD1. CDR3 length equals 16 residues. Losses at the gene ends were 3 bases for V and 5 bases for J; bases not matched to a gene: 10. CDR1 is MNHEY, CDR2 SVGEGT, per germline. The CDR3 here is CASSYAGTGLQTEAFF. DNA of the CDR3: TGTGCCAGCAGTTATGCAGGGACAGGGCTCCAGACTGAAGCTTTCTTT.

V and J are TRBV7-2 and TRBJ2-7, with 8 bases fitting TRBD2. CDR1 is SGHTA, CDR2 FQGNSA, per germline. The junction had 4 bases not matched to a gene; V was cut back by 1 base and J by 2 bases. The CDR3 runs 15 residues. This CDR3 is CASSLGGGIAYEQYF. The CDR3 coding sequence is TGTGCCAGCAGCTTAGGCGGGGGGATCGCCTACGAGCAGTACTTC.

This clonotype was picked up many times. V is TRBV15 and J is TRBJ1-5; D is perhaps TRBD1 (5 bases). This CDR3 comprises 15 residues. Germline values: CDR1 LNHNV, CDR2 YYDKDF (reference sequence). V was cut by 0 bases and J by 6 bases, with 12 bases left in between. The CDR3 bases are TGTGCCACCAGCAGAGATTTAGGGGTACTTCAGCCCCAGCATTTT. Translation: CATSRDLGVLQPQHF.

This clonotype was detected only a few times. The V and J genes are TRBV29-1 and TRBJ2-1; TRBD1 is a possible D gene (5 bases). V was pared by 7 bases and J by 1 base, with 14 bases between. Per germline, CDR1 SQVTM and CDR2 ANQGSEA. The CDR3 has 14 residues. The CDR3, as DNA: TGCAGCGCAGTAAGAAGGGGTTCCTACAATGAGCAGTTCTTC. This encodes CSAVRRGSYNEQFF.

This clonotype was picked up many times. V gene TRBV7-7 combines with J gene TRBJ2-5; D may be TRBD1 (6 bases). Trimming took 1 base from V and 2 from J, leaving 11 bases between them. Germline V gene lookup returns CDR1 SSHAT and CDR2 FNYEAQ (reference sequence). The CDR3 contains 15 residues. The CDR3 reads CASSLVGGLQETQYF. The DNA of the CDR3 is TGTGCCAGCAGCTTAGTAGGGGGATTACAAGAGACCCAGTACTTC.

This clonotype was picked up many times. The chain joins TRBV14 to TRBJ2-5; TRBD1 might be the D (6 bases). CDR1 and CDR2 (germline): SGHDN, FVKESK. The CDR3 consists of 11 residues. Trimming cost V 5 bases and J 14 bases, with 15 bases left between them. The CDR3 loop reads CASSRGSERYF. DNA of the CDR3: TGTGCCAGCAGCAGGGGGTCGGAGCGTTACTTC.

The table lists this clonotype with many counts. The gene calls are TRBV11-1 and TRBJ2-2; 7 positions match TRBD1. J lost 0 bases, V lost 1 base, and 8 bases had no gene match. Per the germline V gene, CDR1 is SGHAT and CDR2 is FQDESV (reference sequence). This CDR3 spans 18 amino acids. Written as DNA, the CDR3 is TGTGCCAGCAGCTTAGAAGGGCAGGGGGTCGCGAACACCGGGGAGCTGTTTTTT. Protein product: CASSLEGQGVANTGELFF.

This clonotype was seen repeatedly, ten times or more. The rearrangement uses TRBV4-3 and TRBJ2-7; possible D gene TRBD2, 6 bases. The CDR3 covers 15 residues. Germline V CDR1 and CDR2: LGHNA, YSLEER. Trimming pared 1 base from V and 0 bases from J, leaving 10 bases between. The CDR3 reads CASSQVGGISYEQYF. CDR3 in DNA: TGCGCCAGCAGCCAAGTCGGGGGAATCTCCTACGAGCAGTACTTC.

This clonotype was found a few times. V usage is TRBV6-6 and J usage is TRBJ1-2, with TRBD1 as a possible D gene (5 bases). V was cut by 0 bases and J by 2 bases, with 13 bases left in between. Germline CDR1 and CDR2: MNHNY and SVGAGI (reference sequence). The CDR3 consists of 16 residues. The CDR3 DNA reads TGTGCCAGCAGTTACTCGGGGGGAGGAGGGAACTATGGCTACACCTTC. It specifies CASSYSGGGGNYGYTF.

This clonotype has a handful of counts. The rearrangement links TRBV28 to TRBJ2-1; TRBD2 matches at 13 bases. After removal of 6 bases from V and 2 bases from J, the junction contained 1 base not matched to a gene. CDR1 is MDHEN and CDR2 is SYDVKM in the germline V gene. This CDR3 has 15 residues. CDR3 region: CASRTSGRAYNEQFF. CDR3 nucleotide sequence: TGTGCCAGCAGAACTAGCGGGAGGGCCTACAATGAGCAGTTCTTC.

Remarks on this clonotype: The missing conserved phenylalanine or tryptophan at the end of this CDR3 makes a read error likely. V usage is TRBV5-4 and J usage is TRBJ2-3; 9 bases agree with TRBD1. V dropped 2 bases and J dropped 2; count of bases not matched to a gene: 6. This CDR3 spans 16 amino acids. The germline V gene has CDR1 SGHNT and CDR2 YYREEE (reference sequence). CDR3 loop: CASSLPRTGVTDTQYV. The CDR3 DNA is TGTGCCAGCAGCTTACCACGGACAGGGGTCACAGATACGCAGTATGTT.

The table lists this clonotype with many counts. The chain combines TRBV3-1 with TRBJ1-6; TRBD1 might be the D (6 bases). CDR3 length equals 14 residues. The germline gives CDR1 LGHDT, CDR2 YNNKEL (reference sequence). Trimming shortened V by 1 base and J by 11 bases, and 12 bases separated the two germline ends. CDR3 region: CASSQGGAGPPLHF. The DNA of the CDR3 is TGTGCCAGCAGCCAAGGGGGGGCCGGGCCACCCCTCCACTTT. Using reference TRBV3-1 and TRBJ1-6 for the parts outside the CDR3, the full variable domain is DTAVSQTPKYLVTQMGNDKSIKCEQNLGHDTMYWYKQDSKKFLKIMFSYNNKELIINETVPNRFSPKSPDKAHLNLHINSLELGDSAVYFCASSQGGAGPPLHFGNGTRLTVT.

Many counts were recorded for this clonotype. This chain connects TRBV5-1 to TRBJ2-3, with 13 bases identical to TRBD2. CDR3 length: 15 amino acids. V shed 3 bases, J shed 4 bases, and the junction held 2 bases outside the gene matches. Per the germline V gene, CDR1 is SGHRS and CDR2 is YFSETQ. DNA for the CDR3: TGCGCCAGCAGCTGGACTAGCGGGAGTTCAGATACGCAGTATTTT. This sequence encodes CASSWTSGSSDTQYF.

This clonotype has at least ten counts. The chain carries TRBV4-1 and TRBJ2-3, with 8 bases aligning to TRBD2. The V and J ends lost 4 bases and 0 bases, in that order; junction bases with no gene match: 6. This CDR3 is built from 16 residues. The germline V gene has CDR1 MGHRA and CDR2 YSYEKL. The CDR3 bases are TGCGCCAGCAGCCCGGCGGGGGGATCTAGCACAGATACGCAGTATTTT. Protein sequence: CASSPAGGSSTDTQYF.

This clonotype was picked up many times. This sequence joins TRBV12-3 or TRBV12-4 and TRBJ2-5; 7 bases fit TRBD2. The CDR3 length is 16 residues. Unmatched junction bases numbered 12, after V lost 5 bases and J lost 3 bases. The CDR3 protein is CASSIPGGLREETQYF. The CDR3 DNA reads TGTGCCAGCAGTATCCCGGGGGGACTTAGAGAAGAGACCCAGTACTTC.

This clonotype was detected once. A much larger clone sits a single nucleotide away, making a read error possible. The rearrangement joins TRBV7-8 to TRBJ2-1; possible D gene TRBD1, 5 bases. CDR3 length equals 13 residues. Germline loops: CDR1 SGHVS, CDR2 FQNEAQ. In DNA form, the CDR3 reads TGTGCCAACAGCTTAGATCGGACACCTGAGCAGTTCTTC. Its protein product is CANSLDRTPEQFF.

This clonotype was counted at least ten times. The chain joins TRBV5-4 to TRBJ1-1; D not resolved. Trimming removed 2 bases at V and 3 bases at J, with 14 bases between. Germline CDR1 is SGHNT and CDR2 is YYREEE (reference sequence). The CDR3 is made up of 15 amino acids. CDR3 nucleotides: TGTGCCAGCAGCTTCGGACGGGGAATGGACACTGAAGCTTTCTTT. It encodes CASSFGRGMDTEAFF.

This clonotype was found many times. The chain carries TRBV27 and TRBJ1-1, with D maybe TRBD1 (5 bases). The length of the CDR3 is 13 residues. V lost 6 bases, J lost 10 bases, and 18 bases lay in between. CDR1 is MNHEY, CDR2 SMNVEV, per germline (reference sequence). Here the CDR3 DNA reads TGTGCCAGCAGCTACGCGGGGGGTTCTTCAGCTTTCTTT. The encoded protein is CASSYAGGSSAFF.